A selection of T cell receptor beta chains follows, all from one sample in a study of cytomegalovirus exposure and HLA in healthy donors. Libraries were prepared by immunoSEQ multiplex PCR; TCRdb keeps only in-frame clonotypes and omits some of them. The table lists 100,000 to 150,000 clones, approximately 71% of them singletons. The sequencing input was PBMCs. These receptor sequences come from an older woman in good health and CMV-seronegative. CDR3s leave out the opening cysteine and the closing phenylalanine or tryptophan. The order of the fields is CDR3 protein, V gene, CDR3 length, D gene, J gene. The D gene is left open where the match is weak.

ASSLLQGGSETQY	TRBV7-9	13	NA	TRBJ2-5
ASSPSTGYEQY	TRBV5-1	11	NA	TRBJ2-7
ASSLEASASTDTQY	TRBV5-1	14	NA	TRBJ2-3
ASSHGGGGTYEQY	TRBV5-6	13	NA	NA
ASSLDGLAAVSSYEQY	TRBV11-2	16	TRBD2	TRBJ2-7
ASSSTGVNTGELF	TRBV7-8	13	TRBD1	TRBJ2-2
ASSPSPETQY	TRBV27	10	NA	TRBJ2-5
ASSQLSMGQIGQPQH	TRBV4-1	15	TRBD1	TRBJ1-5
ASSLVGGDTDTQY	TRBV5-1	13	NA	TRBJ2-3
ASSFSQGALGANVLT	TRBV28	15	TRBD1	TRBJ2-6
ASSEQGIRGYT	TRBV6-1	11	NA	TRBJ1-2
ASSQRTSGRQETQY	TRBV5-6	14	TRBD2	TRBJ2-5
ASSPISEQF	TRBV18	9	NA	TRBJ2-1
ASSIEGVYEQY	TRBV19	11	NA	TRBJ2-7
ASSSLTNSNQPQH	TRBV2	13	NA	TRBJ1-5
ASSLPGQGAETQY	TRBV5-4	13	TRBD1	TRBJ2-5
ASSVTGGGYDGELF	TRBV9	14	TRBD2	TRBJ2-2
ASSPPERGNQPQH	TRBV18	13	NA	TRBJ1-5
ASSLPDRVQLYEQY	TRBV5-1	14	TRBD1	TRBJ2-7